These 19 T cell receptor beta chains were all obtained from the same sample, sequenced in a study of blood T cell repertoires in COVID-19. The repertoire was sequenced with immunoSEQ multiplex PCR; TCRdb's copy has only in-frame clones and lacks some. The sample has approximately 250,000 clones; around 86% are singletons. The sequencing sample was made of peripheral blood. The receptors here all came from a man younger than 35 with active or convalescent COVID-19.

The V gene is TRBV4-2, the J gene TRBJ2-6; D is perhaps TRBD2 (5 bases). V shed 0 bases and J shed 3 bases, with 9 bases lying between them. This CDR3 comprises 16 residues. Germline CDR1 LGHNA, CDR2 YNFKEQ. CDR3 sequence: CASSQDGGGGANVLTF. The CDR3 nucleotides are TGTGCCAGCAGCCAAGACGGAGGCGGTGGGGCCAACGTCCTGACTTTC.

About this clone: The junction and the germline gene differ at one end; a read error may be behind it. The chain employs TRBV9 and TRBJ1-2; 7 bases are a match to TRBD1. The CDR3 spans 13 residues. Germline CDR1 and CDR2: SGDLS and YYNGEE. The DNA for the CDR3 is TGTGCCAGCAGCGCCAATCGGGACAGCTCACCGTTCTTC. Translating it yields CASSANRDSSPFF. Full variable domain (remainder filled in from reference TRBV9 and TRBJ1-2): DSGVTQTPKHLITATGQRVTLRCSPRSGDLSVYWYQQSLDQGLQFLIQYYNGEERAKGNILERFSAQQFPDLHSELNLSSLELGDSALYFCASSANRDSSPFFGSGTRLTVV.

The chain uses TRBV5-1 and TRBJ1-4, with 7 bases matching TRBD1. CDR3 length equals 15 residues. With V trimmed by 0 bases and J by 6 bases, 5 bases remained unmatched. The V gene's germline CDR1 is SGHRS and CDR2 YFSETQ. The CDR3, as DNA: TGCGCCAGCAGCTTGGCCGGGACAGTAGATGAAAAACTGTTTTTT. It translates to CASSLAGTVDEKLFF.

This clone was counted once. V gene TRBV4-1 combines with J gene TRBJ2-4, with 9 bases fitting TRBD1. CDR3 length: 16 amino acids. After removal of 4 bases from V and 8 bases from J, the junction contained 12 bases not matched to a gene. CDR1 MGHRA and CDR2 YSYEKL come from the germline V gene. CDR3 sequence reads: CASSRTYRGLRDIQYF. In DNA, the CDR3 is TGCGCCAGCAGCCGAACTTACAGGGGGCTAAGGGACATTCAGTACTTC.

The V and J genes are TRBV18 and TRBJ1-3; 8 nucleotides agree with TRBD1. This CDR3 contains 14 residues. Germline V gives CDR1 KGHSH, CDR2 LQKENI. The J segment lost 11 bases and the V segment lost 6 bases, leaving 12 bases of the junction unmatched. The CDR3 is CASSDRTGSVSIYF. CDR3 coding DNA: TGTGCCAGCTCTGACAGGACAGGGAGTGTCTCCATATATTTT. The whole variable domain, remainder taken from reference TRBV18 and TRBJ1-3, is NAGVMQNPRHLVRRRGQEARLRCSPMKGHSHVYWYRQLPEEGLKFMVYLQKENIIDESGMPKERFSAEFPKEGPSILRIQQVVRGDSAAYFCASSDRTGSVSIYFGEGSWLTVV.

The chain couples TRBV27 to TRBJ2-1; 12 positions agree with TRBD2. Germline V gives CDR1 MNHEY, CDR2 SMNVEV (reference sequence). The junction had 8 bases not matched to a gene; V was cut back by 6 bases and J by 8 bases. The CDR3 spans 15 residues. As DNA, the CDR3 is TGTGCCAGCAGCACCTCGACTAGCGGGAGCGATGAGCAGTTCTTC. Translating gives CASSTSTSGSDEQFF.

The chain employs TRBV30 and TRBJ2-7; no clear D gene. From germline, CDR1 is GTSNPN and CDR2 SVGIG (reference sequence). Trimming stripped 4 bases from V and 2 bases from J, with 9 bases between. The CDR3 has 12 residues. CDR3 sequence (DNA): TGTGCCTGGACACCAACGGCCTACGAGCAGTACTTC. Its protein product is CAWTPTAYEQYF.

The chain links TRBV4-1 to TRBJ2-2; no clear D. The germline V and J ends were trimmed by 0 bases and 7 bases, with 12 bases remaining between them. Germline V gene data show CDR1 as MGHRA and CDR2 as YSYEKL. This CDR3 has 15 residues. The CDR3 spells CASSQDLPEDGELFF. The CDR3 DNA sequence: TGCGCCAGCAGCCAAGATTTGCCCGAGGACGGGGAGCTGTTTTTT.

This rearrangement joins TRBV5-4 to TRBJ2-7; 7 bases are shared with TRBD2. The CDR3 contains 13 residues. V trimming: 4 bases; J trimming: 1 base; junction bases outside the gene matches: 2. The V gene's germline CDR1 is SGHNT and CDR2 YYREEE (reference sequence). Here the CDR3 DNA reads TGTGCCAGCAGCGGGGGGGTTTCCTACGAGCAGTACTTC. It encodes CASSGGVSYEQYF.

V and J are TRBV7-9 and TRBJ2-7; a weak D match, TRBD1 (8 bases). The CDR3 extends over 17 amino acids. Germline CDR1 and CDR2: SEHNR and FQNEAQ (reference sequence). V lost 5 bases and J lost 3, with 23 bases in between. This CDR3 reads CASSTMWGGTGLYEQYF. In DNA form, the CDR3 reads TGTGCCAGCAGCACTATGTGGGGAGGGACAGGACTCTACGAGCAGTACTTC.

This chain uses TRBV6-5 with TRBJ2-5; maybe TRBD1 (6 bases). Germline V gene lookup returns CDR1 MNHEY and CDR2 SVGAGI. Trimming took 4 bases from V and 5 from J, leaving 14 bases between them. The CDR3 totals 14 residues. The chain's CDR3 is CASSSGGRPETQYF. DNA for the CDR3: TGTGCCAGCAGTTCTGGGGGCAGGCCGGAGACCCAGTACTTC.

The J gene is TRBJ1-6, the V gene TRBV18; 7 bases match TRBD1. The CDR3 has 16 residues. V shed 6 bases, J shed 7 bases, and the junction held 12 bases outside the gene matches. Germline-derived CDR1 and CDR2 are KGHSH and LQKENI. CDR3 sequence: CASSRSGTEQNSPLHF. The CDR3 bases are TGTGCCAGCTCGCGCTCCGGGACAGAACAAAATTCACCCCTCCACTTT. Full variable domain (rest looked up from reference TRBV18 and TRBJ1-6): NAGVMQNPRHLVRRRGQEARLRCSPMKGHSHVYWYRQLPEEGLKFMVYLQKENIIDESGMPKERFSAEFPKEGPSILRIQQVVRGDSAAYFCASSRSGTEQNSPLHFGNGTRLTVT.

The V and J genes are TRBV6-5 and TRBJ1-5; 9 bases fit TRBD1. The CDR3 totals 15 residues. Per the germline V gene, CDR1 is MNHEY and CDR2 is SVGAGI. V gave up 10 bases and J gave up 4 bases; unmatched junction bases: 11. This chain's CDR3 is CATLRGTGRNQPQHF. In DNA form, the CDR3 reads TGTGCCACTCTAAGGGGGACAGGGAGGAATCAGCCCCAGCATTTT.

Concerning this clone: Possible read error: a much larger clone is one base away. J is TRBJ1-1 and V is TRBV6-5; possible D gene TRBD1, 6 bases. Germline V gene lookup returns CDR1 MNHEY and CDR2 SVGAGI. The CDR3 loop spans 14 amino acids. The V gene lost 6 bases and the J gene lost 1 base, with 12 bases spanning the gap. CDR3 sequence reads: CASRWTVGNTEAFF. The CDR3 region has the DNA TGTGCCAGCAGGTGGACAGTCGGGAACACTGAAGCTTTCTTT.

The gene calls are TRBV5-1 and TRBJ2-7, with TRBD1 matching over 11 bases. The trim removed 0 bases at V and 4 bases at J, leaving 3 bases unmatched. In germline, CDR1 is SGHRS, CDR2 YFSETQ. The CDR3 sequence is 15 residues long. DNA of the CDR3: TGCGCCAGCAGCTTGGCGGGGACAGGGGGTTACGAGCAGTACTTC. Amino acid sequence: CASSLAGTGGYEQYF.

V is TRBV7-2 and J is TRBJ2-7; TRBD1 agrees at 7 bases. The CDR3 runs to 16 residues. The junction had 10 bases not matched to a gene; V was cut back by 5 bases and J by 0 bases. CDR1 is SGHTA, CDR2 FQGNSA, per germline. The CDR3 loop is CASSLGTARGSYEQYF. CDR3 nucleotide sequence: TGTGCCAGCAGCCTCGGGACAGCCCGCGGCTCCTACGAGCAGTACTTC.

This clone has only a few counts. This CDR3 reads CASSPGVRVEEQPQHF. Here the CDR3 DNA reads TGTGCCAGCAGCCCGGGAGTAAGGGTGGAAGAACAGCCCCAGCATTTT. The genes are TRBV7-8 and TRBJ1-5; the D is unclear. V gave up 5 bases and J gave up 7 bases, with 21 bases separating them. The germline V gene has CDR1 SGHVS and CDR2 FQNEAQ. The CDR3 has 16 amino acids.

The chain employs TRBV6-1 and TRBJ2-1; 11 bases fit TRBD2. This CDR3 region has 18 residues. Germline V lookup: CDR1 MNHNS, CDR2 SASEGT. The V segment lost 4 bases and the J segment 7 bases; nucleotides outside the gene matches: 15. The CDR3 reads CASSVNAIAGGARNEQFF. The DNA for the CDR3 is TGTGCCAGCAGTGTCAATGCGATAGCGGGGGGGGCAAGGAATGAGCAGTTCTTC.

As to this clone: The junction departs from the called germline gene at one end, perhaps through a read error. The V call is TRBV7-7, the J call TRBJ2-1; D might be TRBD1 (7 bases). In germline, CDR1 is SSHAT, CDR2 FNYEAQ (reference sequence). The CDR3 is 15 residues long. CDR3 amino acids: CASSYSRGARDEQFF. CDR3 nucleotides: TGTGCTAGCAGCTATTCCAGGGGGGCTAGGGATGAGCAGTTCTTC.